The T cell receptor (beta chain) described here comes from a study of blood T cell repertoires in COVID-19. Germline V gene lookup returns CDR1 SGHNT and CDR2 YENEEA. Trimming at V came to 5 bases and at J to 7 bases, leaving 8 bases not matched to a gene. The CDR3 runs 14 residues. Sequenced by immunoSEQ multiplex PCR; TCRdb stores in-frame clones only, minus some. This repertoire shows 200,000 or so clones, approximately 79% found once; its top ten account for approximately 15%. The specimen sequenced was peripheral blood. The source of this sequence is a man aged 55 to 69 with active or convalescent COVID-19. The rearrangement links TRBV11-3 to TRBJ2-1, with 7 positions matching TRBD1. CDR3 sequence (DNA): TGTGCCAGCAGCCCCGGGACAGAAGGGAATGAGCAGTTCTTC. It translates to CASSPGTEGNEQFF.